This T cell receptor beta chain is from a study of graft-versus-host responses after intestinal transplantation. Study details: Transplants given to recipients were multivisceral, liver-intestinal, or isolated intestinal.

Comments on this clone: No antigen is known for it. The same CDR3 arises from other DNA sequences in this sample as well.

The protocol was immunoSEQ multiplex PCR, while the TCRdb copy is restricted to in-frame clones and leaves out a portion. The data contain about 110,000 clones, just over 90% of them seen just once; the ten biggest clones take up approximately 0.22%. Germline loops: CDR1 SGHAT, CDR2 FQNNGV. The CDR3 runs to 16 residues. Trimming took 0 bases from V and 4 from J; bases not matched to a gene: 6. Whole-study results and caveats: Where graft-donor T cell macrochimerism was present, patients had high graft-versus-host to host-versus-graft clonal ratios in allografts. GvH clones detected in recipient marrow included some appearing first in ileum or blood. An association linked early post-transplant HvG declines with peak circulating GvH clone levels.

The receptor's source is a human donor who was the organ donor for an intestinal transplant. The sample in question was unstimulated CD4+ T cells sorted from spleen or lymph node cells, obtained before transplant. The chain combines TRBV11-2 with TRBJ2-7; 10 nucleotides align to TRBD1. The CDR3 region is CASSLDRRQGAYEQYF. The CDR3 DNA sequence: TGTGCCAGCAGCTTAGATCGACGACAGGGGGCGTACGAGCAGTACTTC.